This TCR beta chain was recorded in a study of CD8+ T cells in alopecia areata. Notes on the study in general: Lesional scalp, notably in alopecia totalis/universalis, had clonality above that of normal scalp.

Comments on this clone: Its matching antigen is unknown.

The V end was cut by 0 bases, the J end by 9 bases, with 18 bases between. The CDR3 covers 15 residues. Germline V gives CDR1 SQVTM, CDR2 ANQGSEA. The sequencing template was cDNA reverse transcribed from extracted RNA. Using immunoSEQ multiplex PCR, the repertoire was profiled, and TCRdb retains in-frame clones only, with some absent. Among some 130,000 clones listed, roughly three fifths were seen once. The sample in question was CD4+ T cells sorted from blood, obtained at week 0. The chain carries TRBV29-1 and TRBJ1-5; the D gene is possibly TRBD1 (5 bases). The TCR sequence derives from a human donor with alopecia areata. This CDR3 reads CSVEDLGGPSGPQHF. DNA for the CDR3: TGCAGCGTTGAAGATCTCGGGGGTCCCTCGGGGCCCCAGCATTTT. The complete variable domain, with remaining parts taken from reference TRBV29-1 and TRBJ1-5, reads SAVISQKPSRDICQRGTSLTIQCQVDSQVTMMFWYRQQPGQSLTLIATANQGSEATYESGFVIDKFPISRPNLTFSTLTVSNMSPEDSSIYLCSVEDLGGPSGPQHFGDGTRLSIL.